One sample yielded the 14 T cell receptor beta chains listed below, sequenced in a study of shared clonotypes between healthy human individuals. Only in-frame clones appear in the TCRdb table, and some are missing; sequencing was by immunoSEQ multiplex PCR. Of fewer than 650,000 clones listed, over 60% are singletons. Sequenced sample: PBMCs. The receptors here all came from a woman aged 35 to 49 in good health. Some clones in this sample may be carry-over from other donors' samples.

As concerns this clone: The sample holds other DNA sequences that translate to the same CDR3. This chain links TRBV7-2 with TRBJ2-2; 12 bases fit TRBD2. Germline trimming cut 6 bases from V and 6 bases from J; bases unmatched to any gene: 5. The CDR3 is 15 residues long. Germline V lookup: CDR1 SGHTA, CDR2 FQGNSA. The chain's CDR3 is CASRMTSGSAGELFF. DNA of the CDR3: TGTGCCAGCAGAATGACTAGCGGGAGTGCCGGGGAGCTGTTTTTT.

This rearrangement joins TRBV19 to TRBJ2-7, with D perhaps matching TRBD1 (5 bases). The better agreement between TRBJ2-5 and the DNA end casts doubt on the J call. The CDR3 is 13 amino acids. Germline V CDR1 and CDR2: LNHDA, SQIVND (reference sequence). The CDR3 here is CASSMQGVGTQYF. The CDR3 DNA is TGTGCCAGTAGTATGCAGGGTGTCGGGACCCAGTACTTC.

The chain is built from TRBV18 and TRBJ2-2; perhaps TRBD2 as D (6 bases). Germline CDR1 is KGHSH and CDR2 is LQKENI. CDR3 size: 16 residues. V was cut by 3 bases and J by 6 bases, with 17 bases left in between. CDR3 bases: TGTGCCAGCTCACCCGTAGCGGAGACCGAGGCCGGGGAGCTGTTTTTT. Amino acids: CASSPVAETEAGELFF. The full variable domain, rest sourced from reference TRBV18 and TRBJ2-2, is NAGVMQNPRHLVRRRGQEARLRCSPMKGHSHVYWYRQLPEEGLKFMVYLQKENIIDESGMPKERFSAEFPKEGPSILRIQQVVRGDSAAYFCASSPVAETEAGELFFGEGSRLTVL.

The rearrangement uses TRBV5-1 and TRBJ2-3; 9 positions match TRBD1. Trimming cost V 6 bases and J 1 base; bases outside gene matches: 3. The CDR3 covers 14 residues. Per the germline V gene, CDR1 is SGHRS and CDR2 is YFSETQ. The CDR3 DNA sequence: TGCGCCAGCATGACAGGGGGAGGCACAGATACGCAGTATTTT. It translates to CASMTGGGTDTQYF.

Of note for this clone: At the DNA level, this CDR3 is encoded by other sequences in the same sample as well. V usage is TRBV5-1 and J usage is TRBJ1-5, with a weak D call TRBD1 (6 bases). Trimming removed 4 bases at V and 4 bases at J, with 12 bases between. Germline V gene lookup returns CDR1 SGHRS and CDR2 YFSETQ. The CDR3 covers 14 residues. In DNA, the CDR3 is TGCGCCAGCAGCATCGGAACAGGGAATCAGCCCCAGCATTTT. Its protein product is CASSIGTGNQPQHF.

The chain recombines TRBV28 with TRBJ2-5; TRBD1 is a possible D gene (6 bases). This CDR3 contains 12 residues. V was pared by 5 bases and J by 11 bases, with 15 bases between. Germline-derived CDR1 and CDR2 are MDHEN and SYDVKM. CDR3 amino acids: CASSGQSWEQYF. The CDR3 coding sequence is TGTGCCAGCAGTGGACAGTCTTGGGAGCAGTACTTC.

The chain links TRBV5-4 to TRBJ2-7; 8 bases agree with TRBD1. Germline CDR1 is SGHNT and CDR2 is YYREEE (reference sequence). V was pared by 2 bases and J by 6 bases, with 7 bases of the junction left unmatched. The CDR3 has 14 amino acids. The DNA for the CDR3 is TGTGCCAGCAGCTTAACTCAGGGGGCGGGCGAGCAGTACTTC. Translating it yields CASSLTQGAGEQYF.

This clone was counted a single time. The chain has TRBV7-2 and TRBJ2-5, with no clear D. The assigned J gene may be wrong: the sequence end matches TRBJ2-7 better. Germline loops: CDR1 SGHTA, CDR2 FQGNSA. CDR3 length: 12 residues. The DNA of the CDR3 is TGTGCCAGCAGCCCCAATACCCCCGAGCAGTACTTC. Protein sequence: CASSPNTPEQYF.

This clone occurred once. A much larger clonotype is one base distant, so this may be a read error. The CDR3 reads CASSLGGERALSYNEQFF. In DNA, the CDR3 is TGTGCCAGCAGCTTAGGGGGCGAGAGGGCCCTCTCCTACAATGAGCAGTTCTTC. V gene TRBV7-3 combines with J gene TRBJ2-1, with TRBD1 as a possible D gene (6 bases). The CDR3 length is 18 residues. Trimming removed 2 bases at V and 0 bases at J, with 17 bases between. The V gene's germline CDR1 is SGHTA and CDR2 FQGTGA.

The CDR3 protein is CASSLRLGGNQETQYF. The CDR3 nucleotides read TGTGCCAGCAGCTTGCGCCTAGGGGGCAACCAAGAGACCCAGTACTTC. The chain recombines TRBV5-6 with TRBJ2-5, with 7 bases lining up with TRBD1. This CDR3 has 16 amino acids. J was trimmed by 0 bases and V by 1 base; bases with no gene match: 6. Germline loops: CDR1 SGHDT, CDR2 YYEEEE.

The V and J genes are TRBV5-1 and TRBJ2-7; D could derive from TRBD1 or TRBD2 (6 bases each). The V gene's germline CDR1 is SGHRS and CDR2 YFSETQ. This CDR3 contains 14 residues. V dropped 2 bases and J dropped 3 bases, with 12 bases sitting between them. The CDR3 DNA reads TGCGCCAGCAGCTTTGGAGGGGGGAACTACGAGCAGTACTTC. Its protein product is CASSFGGGNYEQYF. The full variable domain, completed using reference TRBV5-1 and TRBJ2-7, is KAGVTQTPRYLIKTRGQQVTLSCSPISGHRSVSWYQQTPGQGLQFLFEYFSETQRNKGNFPGRFSGRQFSNSRSEMNVSTLELGDSALYLCASSFGGGNYEQYFGPGTRLTVT.

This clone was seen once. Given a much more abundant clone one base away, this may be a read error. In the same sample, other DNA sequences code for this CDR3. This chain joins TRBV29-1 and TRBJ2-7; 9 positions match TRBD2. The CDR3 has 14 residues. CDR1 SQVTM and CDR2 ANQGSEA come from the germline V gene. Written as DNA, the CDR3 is TGCAGCGTTGAAGTAGCGGGAGCAGCTTACGAGCAATACTTC. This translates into CSVEVAGAAYEQYF.

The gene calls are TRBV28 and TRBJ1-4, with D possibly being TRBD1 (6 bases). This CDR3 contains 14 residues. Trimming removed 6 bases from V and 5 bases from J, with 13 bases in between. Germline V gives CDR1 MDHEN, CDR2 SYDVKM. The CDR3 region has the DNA TGTGCCAGCAGGGGAGGGGGGCTCAATGAAAAACTGTTTTTT. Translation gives CASRGGGLNEKLFF.

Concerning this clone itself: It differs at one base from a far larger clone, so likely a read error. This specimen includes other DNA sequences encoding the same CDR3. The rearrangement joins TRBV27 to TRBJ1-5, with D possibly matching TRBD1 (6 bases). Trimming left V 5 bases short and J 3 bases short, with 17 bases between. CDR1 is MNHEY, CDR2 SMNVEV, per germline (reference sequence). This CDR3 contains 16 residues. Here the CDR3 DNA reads TGTGCCAGCAGTGCCTTTAGCACAGGGTTCAATCAGCCCCAGCATTTT. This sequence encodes CASSAFSTGFNQPQHF.